Presented here are 21 T cell receptor beta chains from one specimen sequenced in a study of tumor-infiltrating lymphocytes in primary liver carcinoma. TCR beta cDNA was made from roughly 500 ng total RNA with a constant-region primer. Libraries covering TCR beta were generated through three nested multiplex PCR rounds (using a slightly modified ARM-PCR). Amplification in the first two PCR rounds was performed using TRBV1-TRBV30 forward primers and a C-beta reverse primer for 10 cycles each. TCRdb reanalysed the multiplex PCR reads using MiXCR and keeps one entry per CDR3 protein. Seen here are 300,000 to 400,000 distinct CDR3 sequences, approximately 65% observed once, and the top ten hold approximately 9.4%. Germline DNA was also extracted, while the blood RNA originated from unsorted whole blood. Sequenced input: peripheral blood. The receptors derive from a man in his forties with primary liver carcinoma and hepatitis B virus infection.

This clonotype was observed once. A read error may produce the germline difference seen at one junction end. The V gene is TRBV29-1, the J gene TRBJ1-2; no definite D call. This CDR3 has 13 residues. Germline V gene sequence: CDR1 SQVTM, CDR2 ANQGSEA. DNA of the CDR3: TGCAGCGTTGCTCATGCGGCTAATTATGGCTACACCTTC. This codes for CSVAHAANYGYTF.

This clonotype was detected ten times or more. The rearrangement uses TRBV28 and TRBJ1-2; D gene unclear. This CDR3 has 12 residues. The germline CDR1 and CDR2 sequences are MDHEN and SYDVKM. Trimming removed 6 bases from V and 3 bases from J, with 8 bases in between. CDR3 DNA sequence: TGTGCCAGCAGCTTGGCCGACTATGGCTACACCTTC. Translation gives CASSLADYGYTF.

The V call is TRBV5-6, the J call TRBJ1-4, with 8 bases that match TRBD1. Unmatched junction bases numbered 8, after V lost 3 bases and J lost 7 bases. The CDR3 sequence is 15 residues long. CDR1 is SGHDT and CDR2 is YYEEEE in the germline V gene. CDR3 sequence reads: CASSSQTGVSEKLFF. The CDR3 DNA reads as TGTGCCAGCAGCTCCCAGACAGGGGTCAGTGAAAAACTGTTTTTT. Full variable domain (missing parts from reference TRBV5-6 and TRBJ1-4): DAGVTQSPTHLIKTRGQQVTLRCSPKSGHDTVSWYQQALGQGPQFIFQYYEEEERQRGNFPDRFSGHQFPNYSSELNVNALLLGDSALYLCASSSQTGVSEKLFFGSGTQLSVL.

Notes on this clonotype: A much larger clone lies a single base off, so this may be a read error. This rearrangement joins TRBV12-3 or TRBV12-4 to TRBJ2-6; possibly TRBD1 for D (5 bases). The CDR3 extends over 16 amino acids. CDR3 bases: TGTGCCAGCAGTCTGGGCAGGCTCTCTGGGGCCAACGTCCTGAGTTTC. Translating gives CASSLGRLSGANVLSF.

J is TRBJ2-6 and V is TRBV28; 8 positions match TRBD1. CDR1 and CDR2 (germline): MDHEN, SYDVKM. The CDR3 loop spans 15 amino acids. With 6 bases clipped from V and 4 bases from J, the junction kept 5 bases outside the gene matches. The CDR3 loop is CASSHRGSGANVLTF. The CDR3 DNA reads TGTGCCAGCAGCCACAGGGGGTCCGGGGCCAACGTCCTGACTTTC.

With respect to this clonotype: The conserved closing phenylalanine or tryptophan is absent in this CDR3, likely reflecting a read error. The chain uses TRBV7-9 and TRBJ1-1; D gene ambiguous. The CDR3 sequence is 12 residues long. Germline V gene lookup returns CDR1 SEHNR and CDR2 FQNEAQ (reference sequence). Trimming left V 5 bases short and J 2 bases short, with 6 bases between. CDR3 nucleotides: TGTGCCAGCAGCCCCGAAAACACTGAAGCTTTCTTA. It translates to CASSPENTEAFL.

This clonotype was seen ten or more times. This chain joins TRBV12-3 or TRBV12-4 and TRBJ2-5, with 8 bases matching TRBD2. CDR3 length: 14 residues. Trimming removed 6 bases from V and 5 bases from J; junction bases left unmatched: 8. The CDR3 DNA follows: TGTGCCAGCAGACTAGCGGCCGGGGCGGAGACCCAGTACTTC. This codes for CASRLAAGAETQYF.

About this clonotype: Germline and junction disagree at one end, which may indicate a read error. This chain links TRBV6-1 with TRBJ1-1, with D hard to call. The CDR3 runs to 14 residues. Germline CDR1 reads MNHNS; CDR2 reads SASEGT. Here the CDR3 DNA reads TGTGCCAGCAGTGAGTCGGGAGTGAACGCTGAAGCTTTCTTT. It encodes CASSESGVNAEAFF.

With regard to this clonotype: With a much larger clone just one base away, this may be a read error. The chain uses TRBV6-1 and TRBJ1-1; D remains ambiguous. Looked up from germline, CDR1 is MNHNS and CDR2 is SASEGT. The CDR3 runs 14 residues. Trimming took 3 bases from V and 4 from J, leaving 12 bases between them. The DNA for the CDR3 is TGTGCCAGCAGTGAGAGGGTTGAGGGCACTGAAGCTTTCTTT. Its protein is CASSERVEGTEAFF.

To note about this clonotype: A much larger clonotype is one base distant, so this may be a read error. In nucleotides, the CDR3 is TGCGCCAGCAGCGACATGGCGGCAGGCATTGATTCTGGGGCCAACGTCCTGACTTTC. This sequence encodes CASSDMAAGIDSGANVLTF. V and J are TRBV4-1 and TRBJ2-6; no clear D. V was cut by 5 bases and J by 1 base, with 21 bases left in between. This CDR3 has 19 amino acids. Per germline, CDR1 MGHRA and CDR2 YSYEKL.

This clonotype occurred once. The V and J genes are TRBV5-4 and TRBJ2-7, with 7 bases identical to TRBD2. The CDR3 extends over 14 amino acids. The trim removed 0 bases at V and 7 bases at J, leaving 7 bases unmatched. Germline CDR1 is SGHNT and CDR2 is YYREEE (reference sequence). CDR3 sequence: CASSLDMGAGEQYF. The CDR3, as DNA: TGTGCCAGCAGCTTGGATATGGGAGCGGGGGAGCAGTACTTC.

This chain links TRBV7-8 with TRBJ2-7, with 8 bases identical to TRBD2. Trimming took 1 base from V and 7 from J; bases not matched to a gene: 9. The CDR3 covers 15 residues. The germline V gene encodes CDR1 SGHVS and CDR2 FQNEAQ. CDR3: CASSLGRAGVREQYF. The DNA of the CDR3 is TGTGCCAGCAGCTTAGGGAGAGCGGGAGTTCGGGAGCAGTACTTC.

This clonotype has a count of ten or more. The chain joins TRBV7-9 to TRBJ1-4, with TRBD1 matching over 7 bases. V dropped 5 bases and J dropped 5; count of bases not matched to a gene: 5. The CDR3 is 14 residues long. Germline V CDR1 and CDR2: SEHNR, FQNEAQ (reference sequence). For the CDR3, the DNA is TGTGCCAGCAGCACCGACAGGGTGAATGAAAAACTGTTTTTT. As protein: CASSTDRVNEKLFF.

This clonotype was detected only a few times. The rearrangement uses TRBV28 and TRBJ2-7; 10 bases are shared with TRBD2. CDR1 is MDHEN and CDR2 is SYDVKM in the germline V gene. The CDR3 is 14 residues long. V lost 7 bases and J lost 5; bases outside the gene matches: 8. CDR3 protein: CASISAGGPDEQYF. CDR3 coding DNA: TGTGCCAGCATCTCAGCGGGAGGGCCGGACGAGCAGTACTTC.

This clonotype was found once. J is TRBJ2-7 and V is TRBV11-2; 7 nucleotides match TRBD1. Germline V gives CDR1 SGHAT, CDR2 FQNNGV. There are 12 residues in the CDR3. Germline trimming cut 10 bases from V and 9 bases from J; bases unmatched to any gene: 12. The CDR3 sequence: CATSRTGDGQYF. The CDR3 region has the DNA TGTGCCACCAGTCGCACAGGGGATGGGCAGTACTTC.

The chain uses TRBV28 and TRBJ2-3, with 7 nucleotides matching TRBD2. The CDR3 runs 16 residues. Unmatched junction bases numbered 13, after V lost 8 bases and J lost 2 bases. The germline gives CDR1 MDHEN, CDR2 SYDVKM. Written as DNA, the CDR3 is TGTGCCAGCTCACGACCCGGACGGGGGGTCACAGATACGCAGTATTTT. Protein: CASSRPGRGVTDTQYF.

The genes are TRBV25-1 and TRBJ1-1; D is undetermined. This CDR3 has 14 residues. The germline gives CDR1 MGHDK, CDR2 SYGVNS. The ends were cut back, 4 bases at V and 5 bases at J, with 14 bases in the middle. The chain's CDR3 is CASSGPGLGTEAFF. CDR3 bases: TGTGCCAGCAGTGGGCCGGGTCTAGGAACTGAAGCTTTCTTT.

In DNA, the CDR3 is TGTGCCAGCAGCTGGGCACATGTCGGAGGAGGTGAGCAGTTCTTC. Encoded protein: CASSWAHVGGGEQFF. V and J are TRBV11-2 and TRBJ2-1; D may be TRBD2 (5 bases). V lost 4 bases, J lost 9 bases, and 19 bases lay in between. The CDR3 spans 15 residues. CDR1 is SGHAT, CDR2 FQNNGV, per germline.

Regarding this clonotype: A read error may account for a junction end that differs from germline. The CDR3 DNA reads as TGTGCCACCAGCTTAGATTTCTCGGGGGAGACCCAGTGCTTC. Encoded protein: CATSLDFSGETQCF. This chain uses TRBV11-2 with TRBJ2-5; D might be TRBD2 (6 bases). The CDR3 is 14 residues long. Germline values: CDR1 SGHAT, CDR2 FQNNGV.

This clonotype was counted a few times. Given a much more abundant clone one base away, this may be a read error. The V gene is TRBV12-5, the J gene TRBJ2-1, with 8 positions matching TRBD1. Germline lookup yields CDR1 LGHNT and CDR2 FRNRAP. The CDR3 has 15 amino acids. Losses at the gene ends were 3 bases for V and 6 bases for J; bases not matched to a gene: 7. CDR3 nucleotide sequence: TGTGCTAGTGGTTTCGGGGCAGGGGGCTTCAATGAGCAGTTCTTC. Protein: CASGFGAGGFNEQFF.

Comments on this clonotype: Its ends do not fully match the called genes, so a read error is possible. V and J are TRBV11-1 and TRBJ2-7, with 12 bases lining up with TRBD1. Per germline, CDR1 SGHAT and CDR2 FQDESV (reference sequence). The CDR3 totals 17 residues. CDR3 in amino acids: CTSNTSPGQGASYEQYF. CDR3 in DNA: TGTACCAGCAACACTAGTCCGGGACAGGGGGCGTCCTACGAGCAGTACTTC. Filled out from reference TRBV11-1 and TRBJ2-7, the complete variable domain reads EAEVAQSPRYKITEKSQAVAFWCDPISGHATLYWYRQILGQGPELLVQFQDESVVDDSQLPKDRFSAERLKGVDSTLKIQPAELGDSAMYLCTSNTSPGQGASYEQYFGPGTRLTVT.